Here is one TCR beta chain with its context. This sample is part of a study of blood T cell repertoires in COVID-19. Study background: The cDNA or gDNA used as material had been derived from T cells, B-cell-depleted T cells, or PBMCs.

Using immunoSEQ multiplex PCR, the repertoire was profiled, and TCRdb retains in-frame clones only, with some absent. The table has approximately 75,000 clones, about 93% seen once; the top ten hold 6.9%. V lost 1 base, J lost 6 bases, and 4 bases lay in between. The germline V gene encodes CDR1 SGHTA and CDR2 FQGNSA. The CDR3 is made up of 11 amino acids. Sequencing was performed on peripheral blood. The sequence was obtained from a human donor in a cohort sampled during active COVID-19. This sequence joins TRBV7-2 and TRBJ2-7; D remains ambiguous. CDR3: CASSLDSEQYF. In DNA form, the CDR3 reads TGTGCCAGCAGCTTAGACTCCGAGCAGTACTTC.